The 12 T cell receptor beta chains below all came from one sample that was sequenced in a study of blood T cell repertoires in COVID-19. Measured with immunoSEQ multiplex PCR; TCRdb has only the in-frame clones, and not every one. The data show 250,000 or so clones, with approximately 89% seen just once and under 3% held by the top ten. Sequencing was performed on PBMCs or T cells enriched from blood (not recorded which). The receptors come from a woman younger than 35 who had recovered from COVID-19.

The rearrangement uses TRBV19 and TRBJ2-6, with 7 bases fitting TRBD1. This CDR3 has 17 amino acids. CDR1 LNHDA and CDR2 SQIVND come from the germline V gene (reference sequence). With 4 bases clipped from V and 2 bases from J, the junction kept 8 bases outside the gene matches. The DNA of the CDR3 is TGTGCCAGTAGTAATGACAGGGATGAACCTGGGGCCAACGTCCTGACTTTC. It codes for CASSNDRDEPGANVLTF.

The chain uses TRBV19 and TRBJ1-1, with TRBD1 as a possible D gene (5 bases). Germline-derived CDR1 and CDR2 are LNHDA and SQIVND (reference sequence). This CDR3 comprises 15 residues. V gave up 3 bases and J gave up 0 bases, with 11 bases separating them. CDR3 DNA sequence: TGTGCCAGTAGTATGGACGGGGGGATGAACACTGAAGCTTTCTTT. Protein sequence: CASSMDGGMNTEAFF.

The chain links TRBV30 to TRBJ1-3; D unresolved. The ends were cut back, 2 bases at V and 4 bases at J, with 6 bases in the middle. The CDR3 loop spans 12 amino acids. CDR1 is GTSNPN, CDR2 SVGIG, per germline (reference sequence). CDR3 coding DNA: TGTGCCTGGAGTTCACAAGGAAACACCATATATTTT. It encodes CAWSSQGNTIYF.

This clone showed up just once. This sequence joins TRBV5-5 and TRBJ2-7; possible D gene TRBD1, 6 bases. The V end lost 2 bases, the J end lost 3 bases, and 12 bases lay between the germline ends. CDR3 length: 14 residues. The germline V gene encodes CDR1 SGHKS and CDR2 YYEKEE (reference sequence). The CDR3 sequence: CASSFGQGNYEQYF. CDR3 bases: TGTGCCAGCAGCTTCGGGCAGGGGAACTACGAGCAGTACTTC.

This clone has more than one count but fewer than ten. CDR3 DNA sequence: TGTGCCAGCGCCCCAGGTGCTTCCTACAATGAGCAGTTCTTC. It encodes CASAPGASYNEQFF. The gene calls are TRBV7-6 and TRBJ2-1; D uncertain. V lost 8 bases and J 1 base, leaving 12 bases between the germline ends. Germline V gives CDR1 SGHVS, CDR2 FNYEAQ. The CDR3 spans 14 residues.

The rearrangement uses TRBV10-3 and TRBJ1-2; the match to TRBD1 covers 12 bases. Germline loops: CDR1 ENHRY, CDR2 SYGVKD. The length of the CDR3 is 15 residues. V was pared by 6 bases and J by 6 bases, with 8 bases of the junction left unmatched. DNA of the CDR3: TGTGCCATCAGGGAAGGGACAGGGGGCGGAAATGGCTACACCTTC. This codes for CAIREGTGGGNGYTF.

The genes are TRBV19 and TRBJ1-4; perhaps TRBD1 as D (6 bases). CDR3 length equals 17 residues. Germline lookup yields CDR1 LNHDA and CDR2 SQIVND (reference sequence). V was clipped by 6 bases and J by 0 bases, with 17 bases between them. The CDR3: CASSPPGAGATNEKLFF. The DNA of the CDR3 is TGTGCCAGTAGCCCGCCAGGGGCAGGCGCAACTAATGAAAAACTGTTTTTT.

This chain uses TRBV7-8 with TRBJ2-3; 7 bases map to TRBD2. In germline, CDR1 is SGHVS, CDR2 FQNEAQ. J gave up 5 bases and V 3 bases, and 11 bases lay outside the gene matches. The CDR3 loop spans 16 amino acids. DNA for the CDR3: TGTGCCAGCAGCTTTTCCAGCGGGACGATGAAAGATACGCAGTATTTT. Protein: CASSFSSGTMKDTQYF.

Written as DNA, the CDR3 is TGTGCCAGCAGTTCCCGGGGTCGCAGTTCCTACGAGCAGTACTTC. Translated: CASSSRGRSSYEQYF. The V gene is TRBV27, the J gene TRBJ2-7; the D gene is possibly TRBD2 (5 bases). Trimming removed 4 bases at V and 1 base at J, with 14 bases between. The germline gives CDR1 MNHEY, CDR2 SMNVEV (reference sequence). The CDR3 sequence is 15 residues long.

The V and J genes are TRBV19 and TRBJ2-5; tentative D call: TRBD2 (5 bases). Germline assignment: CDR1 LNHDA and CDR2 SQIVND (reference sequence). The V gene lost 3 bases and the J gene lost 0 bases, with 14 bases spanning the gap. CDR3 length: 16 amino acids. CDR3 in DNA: TGTGCCAGTAGTATCGTTTCGAGGGCAGACCAAGAGACCCAGTACTTC. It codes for CASSIVSRADQETQYF.

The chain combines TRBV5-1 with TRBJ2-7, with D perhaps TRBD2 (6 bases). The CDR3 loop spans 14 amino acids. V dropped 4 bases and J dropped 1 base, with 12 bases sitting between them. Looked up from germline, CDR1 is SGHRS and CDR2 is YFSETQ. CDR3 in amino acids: CASSGPRESYEQYF. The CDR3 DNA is TGCGCCAGCAGCGGACCGCGGGAATCCTACGAGCAGTACTTC.

The CDR3 reads CASSFGGARKYF. The CDR3 bases are TGTGCCAGCAGCTTTGGGGGGGCGCGAAAGTACTTC. The chain couples TRBV11-2 to TRBJ2-7, with D tentatively TRBD2 (7 bases). CDR3 length equals 12 residues. Germline V lookup: CDR1 SGHAT, CDR2 FQNNGV. V shed 3 bases and J shed 11 bases, with 14 bases lying between them.